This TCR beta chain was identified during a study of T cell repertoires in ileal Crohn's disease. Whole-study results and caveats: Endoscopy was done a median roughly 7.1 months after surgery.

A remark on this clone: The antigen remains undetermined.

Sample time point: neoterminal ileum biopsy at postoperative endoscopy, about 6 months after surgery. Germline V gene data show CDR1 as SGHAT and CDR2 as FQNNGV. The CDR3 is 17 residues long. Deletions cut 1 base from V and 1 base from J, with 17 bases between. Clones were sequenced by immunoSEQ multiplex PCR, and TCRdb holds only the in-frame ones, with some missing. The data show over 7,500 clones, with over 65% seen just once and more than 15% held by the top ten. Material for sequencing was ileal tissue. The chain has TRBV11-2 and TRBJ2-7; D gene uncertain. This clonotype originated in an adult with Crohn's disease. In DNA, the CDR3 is TGTGCCAGCAGCTTAGGTTCTGGCGGCCACTATTCCTACGAGCAGTACTTC. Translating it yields CASSLGSGGHYSYEQYF.